What follows are 20 T cell receptor beta chains derived from one specimen sequenced in a study of response to subunit inactivated influenza vaccine. Using its own MiXCR run on the RT-PCR reads, TCRdb lists one record per CDR3 protein. Of 540,000 or so distinct CDR3 sequences listed, approximately 12% were seen once; the top ten hold roughly 14%. Sequenced material: PBMCs from blood, taken 45 days after vaccination. The receptor source for this set is a man aged 45 to 65 who received an inactivated influenza vaccine.

This clonotype was observed at least ten times. The chain is built from TRBV5-1 and TRBJ2-7; TRBD2 is a possible D gene (6 bases). Germline V CDR1 and CDR2: SGHRS, YFSETQ. V dropped 1 base and J dropped 4 bases, with 15 bases sitting between them. The CDR3 is 15 amino acids. The CDR3 coding sequence is TGCGCCAGCAGCTTGAGCCCAGGCAGCGGGTACGAGCAGTACTTC. Translation: CASSLSPGSGYEQYF. Full variable domain (outside the CDR3, taken from reference TRBV5-1 and TRBJ2-7): KAGVTQTPRYLIKTRGQQVTLSCSPISGHRSVSWYQQTPGQGLQFLFEYFSETQRNKGNFPGRFSGRQFSNSRSEMNVSTLELGDSALYLCASSLSPGSGYEQYFGPGTRLTVT.

This clonotype showed up just a few times. The CDR3 coding sequence is TGTGCCAGCAGTTTAGCTCCCGGGGAGCTGTTTTTT. Translated, it gives CASSLAPGELFF. This sequence joins TRBV12-3 or TRBV12-4 and TRBJ2-2; no definite D call. V was pared by 0 bases and J by 6 bases, with 2 bases between. The CDR3 runs 12 residues.

This clonotype has just a few counts. The V call is TRBV7-8, the J call TRBJ2-5; 12 nucleotides agree with TRBD2. Germline V lookup: CDR1 SGHVS, CDR2 FQNEAQ. V dropped 5 bases and J dropped 5; count of bases not matched to a gene: 18. The CDR3 has 19 amino acids. The CDR3 here is CASSPTRSSGRATGETQYF. The CDR3 region has the DNA TGTGCCAGCAGCCCAACGCGATCTAGCGGGAGGGCGACGGGGGAGACCCAGTACTTC.

The rearrangement joins TRBV11-2 to TRBJ2-5; D gene uncertain. The CDR3 runs to 15 residues. CDR1 is SGHAT and CDR2 is FQNNGV in the germline V gene. V shed 7 bases and J shed 5 bases, with 20 bases lying between them. This CDR3 is CASNPWQGTEETQYF. CDR3 nucleotides: TGTGCCAGCAACCCCTGGCAAGGAACGGAGGAGACCCAGTACTTC. Looking up the rest from reference TRBV11-2 and TRBJ2-5 gives the full variable domain: EAGVAQSPRYKIIEKRQSVAFWCNPISGHATLYWYQQILGQGPKLLIQFQNNGVVDDSQLPKDRFSAERLKGVDSTLKIQPAKLEDSAVYLCASNPWQGTEETQYFGPGTRLLVL.

This clonotype was seen only a few times. The chain is built from TRBV5-1 and TRBJ2-4; D gene uncertain. V lost 1 base, J lost 2 bases, and 19 bases lay in between. This CDR3 comprises 18 residues. Germline values: CDR1 SGHRS, CDR2 YFSETQ. As DNA, the CDR3 is TGCGCCAGCAGCTTGAAGGTAGTAGGGAAGATGACCAAAAACATTCAGTACTTC. Residues: CASSLKVVGKMTKNIQYF.

The chain carries TRBV6-1 and TRBJ2-1; the D gene is possibly TRBD1 (5 bases). V lost 6 bases to trimming and J lost 7 bases, with 13 bases between them. Germline V gives CDR1 MNHNS, CDR2 SASEGT. The CDR3 contains 13 residues. The CDR3 nucleotides are TGTGCCAGCAGAGACTGGACATTGAATGAGCAGTTCTTC. Residues: CASRDWTLNEQFF.

DNA of the CDR3: TGCAGTGCTCCCCTCCCCCTAGCGGGAGTTAACAATGAGCAGTTCTTC. Protein product: CSAPLPLAGVNNEQFF. The rearrangement links TRBV20-1 to TRBJ2-1, with TRBD2 matching 10 bases. In germline, CDR1 is DFQATT, CDR2 SNEGSKA (reference sequence). The CDR3 is made up of 16 amino acids. V dropped 5 bases and J dropped 5; count of bases not matched to a gene: 12.

This clonotype was recorded at least ten times. The chain has TRBV6-6 and TRBJ2-2; D may be TRBD2 (6 bases). Trimming cost V 0 bases and J 8 bases, with 7 bases left between them. The germline V gene encodes CDR1 MNHNY and CDR2 SVGAGI (reference sequence). The CDR3 totals 13 residues. Written as DNA, the CDR3 is TGTGCCAGCAGTTACTCAGGGAGGGGGGAGCTGTTTTTT. As protein: CASSYSGRGELFF.

This chain connects TRBV27 to TRBJ2-5; possibly TRBD1 for D (6 bases). This CDR3 region has 13 residues. Germline V lookup: CDR1 MNHEY, CDR2 SMNVEV (reference sequence). Trimming removed 5 bases at V and 4 bases at J, with 11 bases between. CDR3 sequence reads: CASSPGAPETQYF. Written as DNA, the CDR3 is TGTGCCAGCAGTCCAGGGGCTCCAGAGACCCAGTACTTC.

At least ten counts were recorded for this clonotype. The gene calls are TRBV2 and TRBJ2-2; the D gene is possibly TRBD1 (6 bases). V shed 6 bases and J shed 0 bases, with 11 bases lying between them. This CDR3 spans 15 amino acids. Per the germline V gene, CDR1 is SNHLY and CDR2 is FYNNEI. DNA of the CDR3: TGTGCCAGCAGCAGGGACACCCCGAACACCGGGGAGCTGTTTTTT. It yields the protein CASSRDTPNTGELFF. Filled out from reference TRBV2 and TRBJ2-2, the complete variable domain reads EPEVTQTPSHQVTQMGQEVILRCVPISNHLYFYWYRQILGQKVEFLVSFYNNEISEKSEIFDDQFSVERPDGSNFTLKIRSTKLEDSAMYFCASSRDTPNTGELFFGEGSRLTVL.

V and J are TRBV18 and TRBJ2-7, with 9 bases identical to TRBD2. V lost 3 bases and J lost 1; bases outside the gene matches: 13. The length of the CDR3 is 18 residues. CDR1 KGHSH and CDR2 LQKENI come from the germline V gene. CDR3 sequence: CASSPSMSGSGRSYEQYF. The CDR3 DNA sequence: TGTGCCAGCTCACCCTCCATGTCGGGTAGCGGGAGATCCTACGAGCAGTACTTC.

This clonotype showed up many times. The chain links TRBV7-6 to TRBJ2-7, with a tentative D call TRBD1 (5 bases). The length of the CDR3 is 14 residues. Germline CDR1 is SGHVS and CDR2 is FNYEAQ. With 3 bases removed from V and 0 bases from J, the gap between germline ends came to 9 bases. The CDR3 nucleotides read TGTGCCAGCAGCTTGACAGAGAGCTCCTACGAGCAGTACTTC. Translating gives CASSLTESSYEQYF.

This clonotype showed up just a few times. The chain joins TRBV29-1 to TRBJ2-4; TRBD1 matches 7 bases. The CDR3 has 13 residues. The trim removed 7 bases at V and 1 base at J, leaving 4 bases unmatched. CDR1 and CDR2 (germline): SQVTM, ANQGSEA. CDR3 region: CSGQDRAKNIQYF. CDR3 in DNA: TGCAGCGGCCAGGACAGGGCCAAAAACATTCAGTACTTC. Full variable domain (missing parts from reference TRBV29-1 and TRBJ2-4): SAVISQKPSRDICQRGTSLTIQCQVDSQVTMMFWYRQQPGQSLTLIATANQGSEATYESGFVIDKFPISRPNLTFSTLTVSNMSPEDSSIYLCSGQDRAKNIQYFGAGTRLSVL.

The chain employs TRBV6-2 or TRBV6-3 and TRBJ2-7; TRBD2 aligns across 11 bases. V shed 6 bases, J shed 2 bases, and the junction held 6 bases outside the gene matches. Germline CDR1 reads MNHEY; CDR2 reads SVGEGT. The length of the CDR3 is 15 residues. Here the CDR3 DNA reads TGTGCCAGCAGCACGGGACTAGCGGCTACCTACGAGCAGTACTTC. As protein: CASSTGLAATYEQYF.

V is TRBV20-1 and J is TRBJ2-3, with TRBD2 matching over 7 bases. CDR1 and CDR2 from the germline V gene are DFQATT and SNEGSKA (reference sequence). The V gene end was trimmed by 6 bases and the J gene end by 1 base; junction bases not matched to a gene: 13. CDR3 length: 16 residues. In nucleotides, the CDR3 is TGCAGTGCGGTGGGACTACTGACGCTCGGCACAGATACGCAGTATTTT. Translated, it gives CSAVGLLTLGTDTQYF.

This clonotype was seen only a few times. The gene calls are TRBV7-9 and TRBJ1-4; 8 bases are shared with TRBD1. The CDR3 runs to 13 residues. Germline V CDR1 and CDR2: SEHNR, FQNEAQ (reference sequence). J was trimmed by 6 bases and V by 6 bases; bases with no gene match: 3. Here the CDR3 reads CASRGQGDEKLFF. CDR3 DNA: TGTGCCAGCAGAGGACAGGGTGATGAAAAACTGTTTTTT.

This clonotype was counted between two and nine times. The chain has TRBV20-1 and TRBJ2-7; 7 nucleotides align to TRBD2. Per germline, CDR1 DFQATT and CDR2 SNEGSKA (reference sequence). The CDR3 has 15 amino acids. Trimming took 3 bases from V and 0 from J; bases not matched to a gene: 8. The DNA for the CDR3 is TGCAGTGCTAGGGCTTATCGCGGGGGCTCCTACGAGCAGTACTTC. Its protein product is CSARAYRGGSYEQYF.

This chain joins TRBV24-1 and TRBJ2-1; 8 nucleotides agree with TRBD1. Trimming cost V 4 bases and J 6 bases; bases outside gene matches: 10. The CDR3 loop spans 16 amino acids. In germline, CDR1 is KGHDR, CDR2 SFDVKD. CDR3 region: CATSESGQGRLNEQFF. For the CDR3, the DNA is TGTGCCACCAGTGAATCTGGACAGGGACGCCTCAATGAGCAGTTCTTC.

This clonotype turned up a few times. The chain has TRBV9 and TRBJ1-3, with D hard to call. Trimming removed 0 bases from V and 1 base from J, with 5 bases in between. This CDR3 has 14 amino acids. Germline-derived CDR1 and CDR2 are SGDLS and YYNGEE. This chain's CDR3 is CASSVDGSGNTIYF. The CDR3, as DNA: TGTGCCAGCAGCGTAGATGGGTCTGGAAACACCATATATTTT.

V is TRBV2 and J is TRBJ2-3; D is perhaps TRBD2 (6 bases). The V end lost 2 bases, the J end lost 6 bases, and 15 bases lay between the germline ends. The CDR3 extends over 15 amino acids. Germline lookup yields CDR1 SNHLY and CDR2 FYNNEI. The DNA for the CDR3 is TGTGCCAGCAGTGAACCTGGGACTGAGGCGGATACGCAGTATTTT. Its translation is CASSEPGTEADTQYF.